This T cell receptor (beta chain) was captured in a study of cytomegalovirus exposure and HLA in healthy donors. While the first cohort had around 700 subjects, the donors belonged to the separate validation cohort of roughly 130 subjects. The table came from immunoSEQ multiplex PCR; TCRdb's copy has only in-frame clones and leaves some out. The profile shows around 300,000 clones, roughly 87% of them singletons. The sample was PBMCs. The sequence was obtained from a young man in good health and CMV-seronegative.

This CDR3 is CASSFSGLAGGVADTQYF. In DNA form, the CDR3 reads TGTGCCAGCAGTTTTTCGGGACTAGCGGGGGGCGTCGCAGATACGCAGTATTTT. V is TRBV27 and J is TRBJ2-3; 15 nucleotides match TRBD2. This CDR3 has 18 residues. Germline lookup yields CDR1 MNHEY and CDR2 SMNVEV (reference sequence). V was pared by 3 bases and J by 4 bases, with 8 bases of the junction left unmatched.